The TCR beta chain under discussion was sequenced for a study of blood T cells in healthy people across ages. This clonotype was observed a few times. The second PCR ran roughly 6 to 11 cycles with a sample-barcoded 5' primer and J-beta primers. TCRdb re-derived calls from the 5' RACE reads in MiXCR, one entry per CDR3 protein. The repertoire holds hundreds of thousands of distinct CDR3 sequences, with less than 45% as singletons. The clonotype originates from a man aged 80 or over in good health. Sequencing was performed on blood.

The CDR3 spells CASSQLPRASYGYTF. The CDR3 nucleotides are TGCGCCAGCAGCCAATTACCCCGAGCATCCTATGGCTACACCTTC. This sequence joins TRBV4-3 and TRBJ1-2; D unresolved. The CDR3 runs 15 residues. V lost 2 bases and J 4 bases, leaving 14 bases between the germline ends. From germline, CDR1 is LGHNA and CDR2 YSLEER.